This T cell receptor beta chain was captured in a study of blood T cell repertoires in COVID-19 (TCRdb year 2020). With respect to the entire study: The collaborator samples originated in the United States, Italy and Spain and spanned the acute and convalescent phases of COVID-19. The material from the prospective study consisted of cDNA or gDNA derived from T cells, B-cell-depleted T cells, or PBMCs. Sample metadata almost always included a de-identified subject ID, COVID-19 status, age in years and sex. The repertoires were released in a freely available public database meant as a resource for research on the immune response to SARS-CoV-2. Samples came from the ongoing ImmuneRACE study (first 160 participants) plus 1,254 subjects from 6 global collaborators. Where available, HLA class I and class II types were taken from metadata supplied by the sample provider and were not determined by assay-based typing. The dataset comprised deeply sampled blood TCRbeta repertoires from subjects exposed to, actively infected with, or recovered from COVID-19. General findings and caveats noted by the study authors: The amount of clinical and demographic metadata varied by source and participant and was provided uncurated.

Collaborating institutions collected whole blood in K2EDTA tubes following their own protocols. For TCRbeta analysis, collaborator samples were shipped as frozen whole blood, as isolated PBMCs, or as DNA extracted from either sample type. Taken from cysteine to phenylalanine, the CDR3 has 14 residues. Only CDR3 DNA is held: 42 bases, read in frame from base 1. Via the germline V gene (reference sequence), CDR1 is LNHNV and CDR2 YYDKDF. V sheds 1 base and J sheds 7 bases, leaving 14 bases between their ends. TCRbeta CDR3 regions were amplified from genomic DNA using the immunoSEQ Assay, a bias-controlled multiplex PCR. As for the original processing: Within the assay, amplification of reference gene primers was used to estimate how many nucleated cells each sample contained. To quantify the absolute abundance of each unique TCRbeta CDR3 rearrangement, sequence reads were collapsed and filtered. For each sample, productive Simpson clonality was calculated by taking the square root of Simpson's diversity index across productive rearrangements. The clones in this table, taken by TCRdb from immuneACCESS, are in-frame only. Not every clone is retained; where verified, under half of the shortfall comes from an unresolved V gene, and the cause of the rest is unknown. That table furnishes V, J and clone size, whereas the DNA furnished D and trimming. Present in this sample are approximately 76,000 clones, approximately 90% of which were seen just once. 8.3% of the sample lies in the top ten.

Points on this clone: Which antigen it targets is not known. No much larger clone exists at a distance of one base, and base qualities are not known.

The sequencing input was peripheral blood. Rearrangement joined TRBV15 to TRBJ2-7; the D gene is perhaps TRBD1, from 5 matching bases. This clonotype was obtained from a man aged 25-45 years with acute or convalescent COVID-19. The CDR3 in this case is CATSRGPQVYEQYF. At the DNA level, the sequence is TGTGCCACCAGCAGAGGTCCACAGGTCTATGAGCAGTACTTC.